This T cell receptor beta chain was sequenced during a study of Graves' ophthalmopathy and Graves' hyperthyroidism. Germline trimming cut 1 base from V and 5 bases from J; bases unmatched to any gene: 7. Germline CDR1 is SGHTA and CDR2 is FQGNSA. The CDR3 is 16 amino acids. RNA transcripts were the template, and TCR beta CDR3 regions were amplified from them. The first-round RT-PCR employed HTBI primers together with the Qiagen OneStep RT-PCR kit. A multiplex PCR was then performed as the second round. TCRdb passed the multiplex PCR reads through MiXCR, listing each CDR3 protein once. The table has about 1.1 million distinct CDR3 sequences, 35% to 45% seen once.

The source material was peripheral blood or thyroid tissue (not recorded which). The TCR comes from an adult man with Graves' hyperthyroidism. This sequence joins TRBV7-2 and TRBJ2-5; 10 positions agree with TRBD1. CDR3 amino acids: CASSLDLGQGFETQYF. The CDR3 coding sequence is TGTGCCAGCAGCTTAGATCTGGGACAGGGGTTTGAGACCCAGTACTTC.